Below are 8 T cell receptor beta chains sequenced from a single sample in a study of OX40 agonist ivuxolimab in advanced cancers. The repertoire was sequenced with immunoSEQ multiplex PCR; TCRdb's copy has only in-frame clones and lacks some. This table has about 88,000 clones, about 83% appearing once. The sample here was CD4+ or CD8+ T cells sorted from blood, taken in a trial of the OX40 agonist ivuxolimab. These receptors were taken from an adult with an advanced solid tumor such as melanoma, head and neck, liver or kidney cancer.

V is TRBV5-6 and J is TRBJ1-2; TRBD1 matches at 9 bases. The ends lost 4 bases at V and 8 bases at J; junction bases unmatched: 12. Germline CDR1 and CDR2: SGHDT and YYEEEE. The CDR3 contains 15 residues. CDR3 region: CASSTGQGPPRGYTF. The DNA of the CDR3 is TGTGCCAGCAGCACTGGACAGGGGCCCCCTCGGGGCTACACCTTC.

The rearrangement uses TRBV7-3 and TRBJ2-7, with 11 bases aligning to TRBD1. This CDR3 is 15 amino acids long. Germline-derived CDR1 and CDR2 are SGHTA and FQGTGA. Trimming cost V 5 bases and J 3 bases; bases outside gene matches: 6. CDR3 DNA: TGTGCCAGCAGCCCCGGGACAGGGGGAGGCTACGAGCAGTACTTC. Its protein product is CASSPGTGGGYEQYF.

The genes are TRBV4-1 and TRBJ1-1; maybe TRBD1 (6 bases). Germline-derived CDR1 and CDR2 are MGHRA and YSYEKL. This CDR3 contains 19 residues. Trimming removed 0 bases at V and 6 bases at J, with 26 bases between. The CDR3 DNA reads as TGCGCCAGCAGCCAAGATTGGTCCCATAACGGGGGCTTCGTCGCTGAAGCTTTCTTT. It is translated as CASSQDWSHNGGFVAEAFF.

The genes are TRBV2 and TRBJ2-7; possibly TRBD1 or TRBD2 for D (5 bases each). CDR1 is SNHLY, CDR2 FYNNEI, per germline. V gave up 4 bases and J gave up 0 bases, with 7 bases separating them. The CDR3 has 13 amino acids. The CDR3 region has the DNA TGTGCCAGCAGTGGGGACGGCTCCTACGAGCAGTACTTC. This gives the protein CASSGDGSYEQYF.

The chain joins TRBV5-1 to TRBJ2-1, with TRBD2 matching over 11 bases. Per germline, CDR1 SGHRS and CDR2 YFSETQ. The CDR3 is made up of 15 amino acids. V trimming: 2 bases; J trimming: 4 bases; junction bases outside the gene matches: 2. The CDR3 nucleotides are TGCGCCAGCAGCTTAAGGACTAGCGGGTACAATGAGCAGTTCTTC. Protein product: CASSLRTSGYNEQFF.

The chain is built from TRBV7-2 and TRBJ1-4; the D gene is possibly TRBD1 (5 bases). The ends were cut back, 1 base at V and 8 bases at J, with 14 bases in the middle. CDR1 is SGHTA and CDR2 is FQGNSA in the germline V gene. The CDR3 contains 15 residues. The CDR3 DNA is TGTGCCAGCAGCTTAGAGGGACCGATAGGAGAAAAACTGTTTTTT. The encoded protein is CASSLEGPIGEKLFF.

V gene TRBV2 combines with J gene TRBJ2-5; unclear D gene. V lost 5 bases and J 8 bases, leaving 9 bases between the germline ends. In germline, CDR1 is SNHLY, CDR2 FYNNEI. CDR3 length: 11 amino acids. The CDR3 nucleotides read TGTGCCAGCAGTCCTTTGGAAACCCAGTACTTC. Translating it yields CASSPLETQYF.

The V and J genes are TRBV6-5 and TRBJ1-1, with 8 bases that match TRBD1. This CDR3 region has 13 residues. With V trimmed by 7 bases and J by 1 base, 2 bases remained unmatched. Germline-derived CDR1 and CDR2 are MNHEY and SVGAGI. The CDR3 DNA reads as TGTGCCAGCAAAGGACAGGGGAACACTGAAGCTTTCTTT. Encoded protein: CASKGQGNTEAFF.